This T cell receptor beta chain was obtained from a study of T-cell memory formation after mild COVID-19. Concerning this clonotype itself: Its antigen is unknown.

Study-wide results and caveats: Prior to infection, memory already included some responding clones, suggesting cross-reactive memory joined.

This CDR3 spans 16 amino acids. The V segment lost 3 bases and the J segment 6 bases; nucleotides outside the gene matches: 9. Looked up from germline, CDR1 is MGHRA and CDR2 is YSYEKL. Sample barcodes and UMIs were carried by the TCR alpha and TCR beta cDNA libraries that 5'RACE generated with constant-segment primers. TCRdb reprocessed the 5' RACE reads with MiXCR, giving one entry per CDR3 protein. The data show roughly 130,000 distinct CDR3 sequences, about a sixth seen once. The sample taken for sequencing was PBMCs or a T cell subset sorted from them (not recorded which). The clonotype comes from a man in his late teens or twenties who had mild COVID-19 (a few samples of this study predate the infection). Cell type and time point are not known. The V and J genes are TRBV4-1 and TRBJ1-5; 9 nucleotides align to TRBD1. The CDR3 is CASSQPGQGPSQPQHF. DNA of the CDR3: TGCGCCAGCAGCCAGCCGGGACAGGGACCGAGTCAGCCCCAGCATTTT.